One and the same sample provided the 20 T cell receptor beta chains below, sequenced in a study of T cells in Graves' hyperthyroidism and ophthalmopathy. From RNA transcripts, TCR beta CDR3 regions were amplified. Carried out on the TCR CDR3, a first-round RT-PCR used the HTBI primer set. TCRdb re-called the multiplex PCR reads with MiXCR, one entry per CDR3 protein. The sample shows some 690,000 distinct CDR3 sequences, approximately 15% of them seen only once. Specimen: blood. The receptors here all came from a man aged 50 to 60 with Graves' hyperthyroidism.

This clonotype was observed at least ten times. The chain joins TRBV2 to TRBJ2-3; 7 nucleotides match TRBD2. The CDR3 has 14 amino acids. Germline CDR1 reads SNHLY; CDR2 reads FYNNEI. Trimming took 6 bases from V and 2 from J; bases not matched to a gene: 5. The CDR3 is CASRLAGNTDTQYF. The CDR3 coding sequence is TGTGCCAGCAGGTTAGCGGGCAACACAGATACGCAGTATTTT.

At least ten counts were recorded for this clonotype. The chain has TRBV24-1 and TRBJ2-5, with a tentative D call TRBD2 (6 bases). Germline values: CDR1 KGHDR, CDR2 SFDVKD. Trimming took 3 bases from V and 2 from J, leaving 12 bases between them. CDR3 length: 15 residues. The CDR3 DNA reads TGTGCCACCAGTGATGGAGGGGCCGCACAAGAGACCCAGTACTTC. Translated: CATSDGGAAQETQYF.

The chain combines TRBV11-2 with TRBJ2-5; 10 bases line up with TRBD2. Looked up from germline, CDR1 is SGHAT and CDR2 is FQNNGV. The CDR3 is 16 residues long. V shed 1 base, J shed 1 base, and the junction held 3 bases outside the gene matches. The CDR3 DNA sequence: TGTGCCAGCAGCTTAGTGACTAGCGGGCCCCAAGAGACCCAGTACTTC. Protein product: CASSLVTSGPQETQYF. Together with reference TRBV11-2 and TRBJ2-5, the CDR3 gives the full variable domain: EAGVAQSPRYKIIEKRQSVAFWCNPISGHATLYWYQQILGQGPKLLIQFQNNGVVDDSQLPKDRFSAERLKGVDSTLKIQPAKLEDSAVYLCASSLVTSGPQETQYFGPGTRLLVL.

This clonotype was counted between two and nine times. The chain employs TRBV2 and TRBJ1-5; unclear D gene. The CDR3 runs 13 residues. The germline gives CDR1 SNHLY, CDR2 FYNNEI. Between the trimmed V and J ends, which lost 6 bases and 6 bases, there was a span of 12 bases. The CDR3 coding sequence is TGTGCCAGCAGGGTAGATTGGGGTCAGCCCCAGCATTTT. Translating it yields CASRVDWGQPQHF.

V is TRBV4-1 and J is TRBJ2-7, with 8 bases identical to TRBD1. CDR3 length: 15 amino acids. CDR1 MGHRA and CDR2 YSYEKL come from the germline V gene. J lost 0 bases, V lost 6 bases, and 7 bases had no gene match. The CDR3 bases are TGCGCCAGCAGGAGCAAGACAGGGGTCTCCTACGAGCAGTACTTC. This sequence encodes CASRSKTGVSYEQYF.

The chain links TRBV7-6 to TRBJ2-7, with D perhaps being TRBD1 or TRBD2 (6 bases each). This CDR3 comprises 14 residues. The germline V gene has CDR1 SGHVS and CDR2 FNYEAQ. Trimming took off 5 bases at V and 5 bases at J, with 16 bases between the two ends. This chain's CDR3 is CASSRYTGTDEQYF. DNA of the CDR3: TGTGCCAGCAGCCGTTACACAGGGACTGACGAGCAGTACTTC.

To note about this clonotype: A read error may be the cause here, since a much bigger clone is one base away. This sequence joins TRBV18 and TRBJ2-3; a weak D match, TRBD2 (6 bases). The germline CDR1 and CDR2 sequences are KGHSH and LQKENI. The CDR3 loop spans 14 amino acids. The CDR3 region is CTSSPGTEADTQYF. The CDR3 DNA follows: TGTACCAGCTCACCTGGGACTGAGGCAGATACGCAGTATTTT.

The rearrangement uses TRBV2 and TRBJ2-1; 12 bases are a match to TRBD2. The germline CDR1 and CDR2 sequences are SNHLY and FYNNEI. The CDR3 sequence is 16 residues long. V lost 4 bases to trimming and J lost 6 bases; unmatched junction nucleotides: 7. CDR3 residues: CASSVGSSGRANEQFF. The CDR3 region has the DNA TGTGCCAGCAGTGTTGGGTCTAGCGGGAGGGCCAATGAGCAGTTCTTC.

This clonotype was observed at least ten times. The chain employs TRBV7-2 and TRBJ2-2, with 7 bases lining up with TRBD1. Losses at the gene ends were 1 base for V and 7 bases for J; bases not matched to a gene: 6. The CDR3 loop spans 15 amino acids. Germline CDR1 reads SGHTA; CDR2 reads FQGNSA. This CDR3 reads CASSLVTGIGGELFF. CDR3 bases: TGTGCCAGCAGCTTAGTGACAGGGATCGGCGGGGAGCTGTTTTTT. Full variable domain (remainder filled in from reference TRBV7-2 and TRBJ2-2): GAGVSQSPSNKVTEKGKDVELRCDPISGHTALYWYRQSLGQGLEFLIYFQGNSAPDKSGLPSDRFSAERTGGSVSTLTIQRTQQEDSAVYLCASSLVTGIGGELFFGEGSRLTVL.

A note on this clonotype: A much larger clonotype is one base distant, so this may be a read error. The chain has TRBV3-1 and TRBJ2-7; tentatively, D is TRBD1 or TRBD2 (5 bases each). This CDR3 region has 17 residues. Germline CDR1 reads LGHDT; CDR2 reads YNNKEL (reference sequence). This chain's CDR3 is CAGSQDEPGTLPYEQYF. In nucleotides, the CDR3 is TGTGCCGGCAGCCAAGACGAGCCAGGGACCCTACCCTACGAGCAGTACTTC.

The V call is TRBV9, the J call TRBJ2-7; D is possibly TRBD2 (5 bases). This CDR3 is 13 amino acids long. The ends were cut back, 0 bases at V and 5 bases at J, with 9 bases in the middle. Germline assignment: CDR1 SGDLS and CDR2 YYNGEE. CDR3 bases: TGTGCCAGCAGCGTAGGAGGGAGAAACGAGCAGTACTTC. Amino acid sequence: CASSVGGRNEQYF.

This clonotype was recorded many times. This sequence joins TRBV7-2 and TRBJ1-4; 8 bases match TRBD1. Germline CDR1 and CDR2: SGHTA and FQGNSA. The CDR3 sequence is 16 residues long. The J segment lost 11 bases and the V segment lost 3 bases, leaving 14 bases of the junction unmatched. The CDR3 spells CASSLEGWTGLDKLFF. CDR3 nucleotide sequence: TGTGCCAGCAGCTTGGAGGGGTGGACAGGGTTAGATAAACTGTTTTTT.

This clonotype was recorded many times. This rearrangement joins TRBV27 to TRBJ2-2; TRBD1 agrees at 10 bases. The J segment lost 6 bases and the V segment lost 2 bases, leaving 9 bases of the junction unmatched. From germline, CDR1 is MNHEY and CDR2 SMNVEV (reference sequence). The length of the CDR3 is 17 residues. The chain's CDR3 is CASSLRGRQGASGELFF. In nucleotides, the CDR3 is TGTGCCAGCAGTTTAAGGGGTAGACAGGGGGCCTCCGGGGAGCTGTTTTTT.

At least ten counts were recorded for this clonotype. The V call is TRBV6-2 or TRBV6-3, the J call TRBJ2-1, with TRBD2 as a possible D gene (6 bases). The CDR3 sequence is 16 residues long. V gave up 0 bases and J gave up 6 bases, with 15 bases separating them. Germline-derived CDR1 and CDR2 are MNHEY and SVGEGT. The CDR3 spells CASSYSKVLAGNEQFF. CDR3 sequence (DNA): TGTGCCAGCAGTTACTCGAAGGTACTAGCAGGCAATGAGCAGTTCTTC.

The chain links TRBV3-1 to TRBJ2-7; 8 nucleotides agree with TRBD1. The CDR3 length is 13 residues. V was pared by 4 bases and J by 4 bases, with 3 bases of the junction left unmatched. Looked up from germline, CDR1 is LGHDT and CDR2 is YNNKEL (reference sequence). The CDR3 region is CASSRDRRYEQYF. In nucleotides, the CDR3 is TGTGCCAGCAGCCGGGACAGGAGGTACGAGCAGTACTTC.

This clonotype was seen at least ten times. CDR3 DNA: TGTGCCAGCAGTGAAGACAGGGTTAATGAAAAACTGTTTTTT. Translated: CASSEDRVNEKLFF. This chain uses TRBV6-1 with TRBJ1-4, with D tentatively TRBD1 (6 bases). This CDR3 has 14 residues. With 1 base removed from V and 4 bases from J, the gap between germline ends came to 7 bases. The V gene's germline CDR1 is MNHNS and CDR2 SASEGT.

This clonotype was recorded at least ten times. V and J are TRBV5-1 and TRBJ2-7; maybe TRBD2 (5 bases). V lost 0 bases to trimming and J lost 9 bases, with 13 bases between them. The CDR3 runs 13 residues. Germline values: CDR1 SGHRS, CDR2 YFSETQ. The CDR3 here is CASSLGASKVQYF. The CDR3 DNA sequence: TGCGCCAGCAGCTTGGGAGCTAGCAAAGTGCAGTACTTC.

This sequence joins TRBV5-1 and TRBJ2-2; the D is unclear. Trimming shortened V by 0 bases and J by 1 base, and 10 bases separated the two germline ends. This CDR3 contains 16 residues. CDR1 is SGHRS, CDR2 YFSETQ, per germline. CDR3 coding DNA: TGCGCCAGCAGCTTGGGCCTCTCCGAGAACACCGGGGAGCTGTTTTTT. Translating gives CASSLGLSENTGELFF.

This clonotype occurred many times. A junction end diverges from the germline sequence, so it may reflect a read error. The chain carries TRBV24-1 and TRBJ1-5, with D unresolved. The CDR3 length is 14 residues. Germline assignment: CDR1 KGHDR and CDR2 SFDVKD. The CDR3 nucleotides are TGTGCCACCAGTGATACTGCGGGCAACCAGCCCCAGCATTTT. The encoded protein is CATSDTAGNQPQHF.

This clonotype showed up many times. Germline is not matched at one junction end, which may reflect a read error. The chain carries TRBV12-3 or TRBV12-4 and TRBJ1-5; TRBD1 matches 9 bases. This CDR3 spans 16 amino acids. The CDR3 sequence is CASSLGTGRSNQPQHF. As DNA, the CDR3 is TGTGCCAGCAGCTTAGGGACAGGGAGGTCCAATCAGCCCCAGCATTTT.